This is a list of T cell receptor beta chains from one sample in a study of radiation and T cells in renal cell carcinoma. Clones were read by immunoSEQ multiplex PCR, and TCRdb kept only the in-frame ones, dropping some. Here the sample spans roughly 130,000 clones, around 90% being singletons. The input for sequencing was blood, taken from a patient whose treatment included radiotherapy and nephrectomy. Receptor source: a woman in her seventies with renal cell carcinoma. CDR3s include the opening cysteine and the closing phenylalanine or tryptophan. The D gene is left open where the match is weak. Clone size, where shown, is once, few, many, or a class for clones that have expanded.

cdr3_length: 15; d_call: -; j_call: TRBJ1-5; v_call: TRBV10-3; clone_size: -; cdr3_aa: CAISDRGDNNQPQHF; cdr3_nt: TGTGCCATCAGTGACCGGGGGGACAACAATCAGCCCCAGCATTTT
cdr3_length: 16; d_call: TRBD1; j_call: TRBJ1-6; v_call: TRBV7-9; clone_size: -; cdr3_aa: CASRGGRTGEDSPLHF; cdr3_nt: TGTGCCAGCAGGGGAGGCAGGACAGGGGAAGATTCACCCCTCCACTTT
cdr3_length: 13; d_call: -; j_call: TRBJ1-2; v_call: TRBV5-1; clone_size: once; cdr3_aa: CASSLGEDYGYTF; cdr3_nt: TGCGCCAGCAGCTTGGGGGAGGACTATGGCTACACCTTC
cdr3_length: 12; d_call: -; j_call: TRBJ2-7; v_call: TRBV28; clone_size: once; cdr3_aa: CASSGPRYEQYF; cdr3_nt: TGTGCCAGCAGCGGGCCGCGCTACGAGCAGTACTTC
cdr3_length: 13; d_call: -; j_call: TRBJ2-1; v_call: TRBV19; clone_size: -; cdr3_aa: CASSIVRLSEQFF; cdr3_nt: TGTGCCAGTAGTATTGTTCGGCTGAGTGAGCAGTTCTTC
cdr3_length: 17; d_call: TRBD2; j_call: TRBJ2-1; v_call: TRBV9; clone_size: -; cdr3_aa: CASSVGGGAGDYNEQFF; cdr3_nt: TGTGCCAGCAGCGTAGGGGGTGGAGCGGGAGATTACAATGAGCAGTTCTTC
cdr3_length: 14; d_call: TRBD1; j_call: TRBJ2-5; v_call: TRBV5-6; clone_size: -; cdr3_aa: CASSGPQGPETQYF; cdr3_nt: TGTGCCAGCAGCGGCCCACAGGGGCCTGAGACCCAGTACTTC
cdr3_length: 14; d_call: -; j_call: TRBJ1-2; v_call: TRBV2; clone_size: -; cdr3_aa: CASSDYGQARGYTF; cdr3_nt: TGTGCCAGCAGTGATTATGGGCAAGCTCGGGGCTACACCTTC
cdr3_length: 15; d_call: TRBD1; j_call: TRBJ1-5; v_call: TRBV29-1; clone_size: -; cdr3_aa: CSVLRGQGAFSPQHF; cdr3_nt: TGCAGCGTTCTGAGGGGGCAGGGGGCCTTCTCGCCCCAGCATTTT
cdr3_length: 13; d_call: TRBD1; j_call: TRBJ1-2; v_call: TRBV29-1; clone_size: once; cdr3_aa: CSVGQGASYGYTF; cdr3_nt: TGCAGCGTTGGGCAGGGGGCAAGCTATGGCTACACCTTC
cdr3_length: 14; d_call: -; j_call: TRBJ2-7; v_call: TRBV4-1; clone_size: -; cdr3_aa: CASREFDRSYEQYF; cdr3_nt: TGCGCCAGCAGAGAGTTTGACAGGAGCTACGAGCAGTACTTC
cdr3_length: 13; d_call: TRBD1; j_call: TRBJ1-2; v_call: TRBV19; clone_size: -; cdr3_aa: CASKDRANYGYTF; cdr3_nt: TGTGCCAGTAAGGACAGGGCTAACTATGGCTACACCTTC
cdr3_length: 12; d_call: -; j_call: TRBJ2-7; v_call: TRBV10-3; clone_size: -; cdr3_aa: CAISEGNYEQYF; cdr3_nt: TGTGCCATCAGTGAAGGAAACTACGAGCAGTACTTC
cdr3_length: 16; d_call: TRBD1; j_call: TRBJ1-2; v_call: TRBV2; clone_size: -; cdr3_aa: CASSSYDRVLTDGYTF; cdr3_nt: TGTGCCAGCAGTTCATACGACAGGGTGTTAACGGATGGCTACACCTTC
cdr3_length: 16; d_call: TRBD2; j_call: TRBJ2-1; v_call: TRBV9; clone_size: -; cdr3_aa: CASSVTASGHYNEQFF; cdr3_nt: TGTGCCAGCAGCGTAACAGCTAGCGGTCACTACAATGAGCAGTTCTTC
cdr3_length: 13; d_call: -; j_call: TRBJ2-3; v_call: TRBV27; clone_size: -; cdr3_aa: CASSYLGTDTQYF; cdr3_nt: TGTGCCAGCAGTTACCTCGGCACAGATACGCAGTATTTT
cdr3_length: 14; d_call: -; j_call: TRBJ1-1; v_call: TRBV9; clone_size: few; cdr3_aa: CASSVEGSVTEAFF; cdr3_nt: TGTGCCAGCAGCGTAGAGGGTTCGGTGACTGAAGCTTTCTTT
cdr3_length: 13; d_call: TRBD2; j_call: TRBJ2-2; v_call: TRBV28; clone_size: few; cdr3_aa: CASSTGGSGELFF; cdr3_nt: TGTGCCAGCAGTACGGGGGGTAGCGGGGAGCTGTTTTTT
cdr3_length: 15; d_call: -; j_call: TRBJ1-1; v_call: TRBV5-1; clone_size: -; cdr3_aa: CASSSPTGRGTEAFF; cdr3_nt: TGCGCCAGCAGCTCCCCCACAGGGAGGGGCACTGAAGCTTTCTTT
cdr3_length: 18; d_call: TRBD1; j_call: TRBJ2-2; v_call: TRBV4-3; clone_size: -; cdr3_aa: CASSQEFAGQGNTGELFF; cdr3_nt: TGCGCCAGCAGCCAAGAGTTCGCGGGACAGGGGAACACCGGGGAGCTGTTTTTT